The entry below describes one T cell receptor beta chain. Here immunoSEQ multiplex PCR was the method, and the copy in TCRdb shows in-frame clones only, minus some. The sample shows some 230,000 clones, around 86% of them seen only once. These data originate in a study of blood T cell repertoires in COVID-19. J gave up 6 bases and V 6 bases, and 8 bases lay outside the gene matches. This CDR3 is built from 15 residues. Per the germline V gene, CDR1 is MDHEN and CDR2 is SYDVKM. The chain links TRBV28 to TRBJ1-6, with TRBD1 identical over 7 bases. This receptor was identified in a woman aged 45 to 65 with COVID-19, enrolled during active disease. Input material: peripheral blood. CDR3 sequence (DNA): TGTGCCAGCAGGCTTACTCGGGACAGTAATTCACCCCTCCACTTT. Translating it yields CASRLTRDSNSPLHF.